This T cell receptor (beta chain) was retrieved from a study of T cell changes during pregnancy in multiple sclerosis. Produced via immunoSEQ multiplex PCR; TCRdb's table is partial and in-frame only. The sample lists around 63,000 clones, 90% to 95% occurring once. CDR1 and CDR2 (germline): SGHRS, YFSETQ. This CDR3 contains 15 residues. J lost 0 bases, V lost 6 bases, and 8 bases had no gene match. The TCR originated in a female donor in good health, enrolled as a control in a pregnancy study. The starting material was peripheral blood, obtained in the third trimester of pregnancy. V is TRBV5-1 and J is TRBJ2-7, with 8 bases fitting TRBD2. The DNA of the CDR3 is TGCGCCAGCAAACCGTTAGCGGGACCCTCCTACGAGCAGTACTTC. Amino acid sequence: CASKPLAGPSYEQYF.